The 19 T cell receptor beta chains below come from one sample, sequenced in a study of CD8 T cells in Susac syndrome. The RNA input was roughly 0.45 to 1 ug, and it was reverse transcribed with random hexamers. TCRdb used MiXCR to reprocess the immunoSEQ multiplex PCR reads, holding one entry per CDR3 protein. The sample holds about 140,000 distinct CDR3 sequences; around 93% are singletons and the top ten take roughly 0.2%. The sequenced sample was CD8+ T cells from PBMCs. The receptors come from a human donor with Susac syndrome.

The chain employs TRBV13 and TRBJ2-3; 10 bases align to TRBD2. With 5 bases clipped from V and 0 bases from J, the junction kept 8 bases outside the gene matches. The V gene's germline CDR1 is PRHDT and CDR2 FYEKMQ (reference sequence). CDR3 length equals 17 residues. CDR3 nucleotide sequence: TGTGCCAGCAGCACCCCCGGACTAGCGGCTAGCACAGATACGCAGTATTTT. It codes for CASSTPGLAASTDTQYF.

The gene calls are TRBV11-3 and TRBJ2-7, with D possibly matching TRBD1 (6 bases). The V and J ends lost 1 base and 5 bases respectively, with 12 bases between them. The CDR3 contains 14 residues. Per the germline V gene, CDR1 is SGHNT and CDR2 is YENEEA. CDR3: CASSLGPGVHEQYF. The CDR3 DNA follows: TGTGCCAGCAGCTTAGGTCCAGGGGTGCACGAGCAGTACTTC.

CDR3 sequence: CASSYPSGTSGVQQYF. In DNA, the CDR3 is TGTGCCAGCAGTTACCCATCCGGGACTAGCGGGGTCCAACAGTACTTC. The V gene is TRBV6-5, the J gene TRBJ2-4; 13 positions agree with TRBD2. In germline, CDR1 is MNHEY, CDR2 SVGAGI. With 2 bases clipped from V and 13 bases from J, the junction kept 11 bases outside the gene matches. This CDR3 contains 16 residues.

J is TRBJ1-1 and V is TRBV12-3 or TRBV12-4, with D perhaps TRBD1 (6 bases). V lost 5 bases and J 3 bases, leaving 22 bases between the germline ends. This CDR3 contains 17 residues. CDR3 in amino acids: CASSPADSPRWDTEAFF. DNA for the CDR3: TGTGCCAGCAGTCCCGCGGACAGCCCTCGGTGGGACACTGAAGCTTTCTTT.

V usage is TRBV27 and J usage is TRBJ1-5; no firm D call. V lost 3 bases to trimming and J lost 7 bases, with 16 bases between them. This CDR3 is built from 15 residues. From germline, CDR1 is MNHEY and CDR2 SMNVEV (reference sequence). CDR3 DNA: TGTGCCAGCAGTTTTACCTCAAGTCCTTTACAGCCCCAGCATTTT. This translates into CASSFTSSPLQPQHF.

This sequence joins TRBV27 and TRBJ2-7; D is ambiguous. Looked up from germline, CDR1 is MNHEY and CDR2 is SMNVEV (reference sequence). Trimming pared 4 bases from V and 4 bases from J, leaving 11 bases between. The CDR3 is 13 residues long. This CDR3 reads CASSSSLGYEQYF. The CDR3 DNA is TGTGCCAGCAGTTCCTCGTTAGGGTACGAGCAGTACTTC.

This clonotype showed up just once. The chain employs TRBV9 and TRBJ1-1; possibly TRBD1 for D (6 bases). With 0 bases removed from V and 5 bases from J, the gap between germline ends came to 20 bases. This CDR3 is 17 amino acids long. Germline assignment: CDR1 SGDLS and CDR2 YYNGEE. The CDR3 region is CASSVVGDTFYGTEAFF. In nucleotides, the CDR3 is TGTGCCAGCAGCGTAGTAGGGGACACCTTTTATGGGACTGAAGCTTTCTTT.

V and J are TRBV29-1 and TRBJ2-1; 13 nucleotides agree with TRBD2. CDR1 is SQVTM and CDR2 is ANQGSEA in the germline V gene. Trimming removed 6 bases from V and 3 bases from J; junction bases left unmatched: 11. The CDR3 contains 17 residues. CDR3 sequence: CSVINGLAGDLYNEQFF. CDR3 bases: TGCAGCGTAATAAATGGACTAGCGGGAGACCTCTACAATGAGCAGTTCTTC.

V and J are TRBV2 and TRBJ2-2; TRBD1 aligns across 12 bases. V gave up 3 bases and J gave up 6 bases; unmatched junction bases: 5. The CDR3 totals 16 residues. Per the germline V gene, CDR1 is SNHLY and CDR2 is FYNNEI. The CDR3 reads CASSDPGQGAPGELFF. The CDR3 nucleotides read TGTGCCAGCAGTGACCCGGGACAGGGGGCACCCGGGGAGCTGTTTTTT.

The chain couples TRBV9 to TRBJ2-3; D is perhaps TRBD1 or TRBD2 (5 bases each). The length of the CDR3 is 13 residues. Germline CDR1 SGDLS, CDR2 YYNGEE. V shed 1 base and J shed 4 bases, with 7 bases lying between them. CDR3 protein: CASSVSGPDTQYF. CDR3 nucleotide sequence: TGTGCCAGCAGCGTATCGGGGCCAGATACGCAGTATTTT.

The gene calls are TRBV27 and TRBJ1-5, with 7 nucleotides matching TRBD1. Germline V gene sequence: CDR1 MNHEY, CDR2 SMNVEV (reference sequence). Unmatched junction bases numbered 7, after V lost 2 bases and J lost 0 bases. This CDR3 has 17 amino acids. CDR3 loop: CASSLRGPGGSNQPQHF. The CDR3 coding sequence is TGTGCCAGCAGTTTAAGGGGGCCAGGGGGTAGCAATCAGCCCCAGCATTTT.

The chain recombines TRBV27 with TRBJ2-7; 10 bases are shared with TRBD2. The trim removed 6 bases at V and 5 bases at J, leaving 4 bases unmatched. The CDR3 is 13 amino acids. CDR1 and CDR2 (germline): MNHEY, SMNVEV (reference sequence). CDR3 DNA: TGTGCCAGCAGCGGGACTAGCGTGAACGAGCAGTACTTC. Its protein product is CASSGTSVNEQYF.

Written as DNA, the CDR3 is TGTGCCAGCAGCTCGCGGGGGTATGGGGAAGCTGAAGCTTTCTTT. Translated, it gives CASSSRGYGEAEAFF. The V call is TRBV9, the J call TRBJ1-1; D possibly corresponds to TRBD1 (5 bases). Germline V lookup: CDR1 SGDLS, CDR2 YYNGEE. With 4 bases removed from V and 6 bases from J, the gap between germline ends came to 19 bases. The CDR3 covers 15 residues.

The V call is TRBV2, the J call TRBJ2-5; D not certain. The CDR3 covers 11 residues. V gave up 8 bases and J gave up 3 bases, with 7 bases separating them. The germline gives CDR1 SNHLY, CDR2 FYNNEI. In DNA, the CDR3 is TGTGCCAGCGTCAGAGAAGAGACCCAGTACTTC. It is translated as CASVREETQYF.

The rearrangement links TRBV12-5 to TRBJ2-2; D is perhaps TRBD1 (6 bases). Between the trimmed V and J ends, which lost 1 base and 3 bases, there was a span of 12 bases. Germline CDR1 LGHNT, CDR2 FRNRAP. The CDR3 spans 16 residues. CDR3 loop: CASGLARDNDTGELFF. CDR3 coding DNA: TGTGCTAGTGGTTTGGCCCGGGACAATGACACCGGGGAGCTGTTTTTT.

The V gene is TRBV15, the J gene TRBJ1-1, with no clear D. The CDR3 length is 12 residues. V lost 9 bases and J lost 10, with 18 bases in between. CDR1 is LNHNV, CDR2 YYDKDF, per germline (reference sequence). The CDR3 region is CATQLPSGGAFF. The DNA of the CDR3 is TGTGCCACGCAACTACCTTCCGGTGGAGCTTTCTTT.

J is TRBJ2-1 and V is TRBV6-1, with 9 positions matching TRBD2. CDR1 and CDR2 from the germline V gene are MNHNS and SASEGT. Trimming took 6 bases from V and 9 from J; bases not matched to a gene: 15. This CDR3 has 16 amino acids. In nucleotides, the CDR3 is TGTGCCAGCAGCCCCCCTGGGCTAGCGGGGAGGAGTGAGCAGTTCTTC. Translated, it gives CASSPPGLAGRSEQFF.

The chain carries TRBV4-1 and TRBJ2-5; no definite D call. Germline V lookup: CDR1 MGHRA, CDR2 YSYEKL. V lost 1 base and J lost 5, with 11 bases in between. The CDR3 runs to 14 residues. CDR3 loop: CASSQVSLKETQYF. DNA of the CDR3: TGCGCCAGCAGCCAAGTTAGCCTAAAGGAGACCCAGTACTTC.

The V gene is TRBV6-1, the J gene TRBJ2-7, with D perhaps given as TRBD1 or TRBD2 (5 bases each). CDR3 size: 15 residues. CDR1 is MNHNS, CDR2 SASEGT, per germline. V lost 4 bases, J lost 6 bases, and 19 bases lay in between. This CDR3 is CASSGLLGVQGEQYF. In DNA form, the CDR3 reads TGTGCCAGCAGTGGCCTCCTCGGGGTGCAGGGCGAGCAGTACTTC.